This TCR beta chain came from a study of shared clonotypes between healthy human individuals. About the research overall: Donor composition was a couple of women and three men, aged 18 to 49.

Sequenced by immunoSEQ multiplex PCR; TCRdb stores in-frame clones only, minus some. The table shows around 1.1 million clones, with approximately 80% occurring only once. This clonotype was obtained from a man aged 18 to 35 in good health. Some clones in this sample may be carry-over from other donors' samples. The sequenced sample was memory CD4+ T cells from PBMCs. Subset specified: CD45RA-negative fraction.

CDR3 in amino acids: CASRAPQRTGNYGYTF. Here the CDR3 DNA reads TGTGCCAGCAGGGCCCCTCAACGGACGGGGAACTATGGCTACACCTTC. J is TRBJ1-2 and V is TRBV28; no firm D call. The germline V gene has CDR1 MDHEN and CDR2 SYDVKM. The CDR3 runs to 16 residues. V was trimmed by 6 bases and J by 2 bases, leaving 19 bases between them.